This entry is about one T cell receptor beta chain. Seattle's enrolled individuals joined amid active infection and were then monitored longitudinally. The CDR3 consists of 15 residues. Per germline, CDR1 KGHSH and CDR2 LQKENI. The V gene end was trimmed by 2 bases and the J gene end by 4 bases; junction bases not matched to a gene: 4. Original processing methods: Scientists estimated how many nucleated cells there were by amplifying reference gene primers. The assay was immunoSEQ multiplex PCR, and TCRdb's table has in-frame clones only and misses some. Clone size and the V and J calls come from that table; the DNA yielded D and trimming. The table lists under 200,000 clones, about four fifths of them singletons. The data were taken from a study of blood T cell repertoires in COVID-19. Overall study context: Whether acute or convalescent, the COVID-19 samples came from the United States, Italy and Spain.

Input material: peripheral blood. This sequence originates from an elderly woman with COVID-19, enrolled during active disease. This sequence joins TRBV18 and TRBJ2-3, with 9 positions matching TRBD1. The CDR3 DNA is TGTGCCAGCTCACCAGGGACAGGGAGGGCAGATACGCAGTATTTT. Amino acids: CASSPGTGRADTQYF. The whole variable domain, filled in from reference TRBV18 and TRBJ2-3, reads NAGVMQNPRHLVRRRGQEARLRCSPMKGHSHVYWYRQLPEEGLKFMVYLQKENIIDESGMPKERFSAEFPKEGPSILRIQQVVRGDSAAYFCASSPGTGRADTQYFGPGTRLTVL.